Following are 19 T cell receptor beta chains from one sample sequenced in a study. TCRdb independently ran MiXCR on the 5' RACE reads; one entry per CDR3 protein. The sample contains 30,000 to 40,000 distinct CDR3 sequences, about 28% of which appear only once. Sequencing used naive CD4+ T cells sorted from a lymph node. As for subset: naive CD4+ T cells, CD4+CD45RA+CD25-. Receptor source: a female donor with breast cancer.

This clonotype was seen more than once but under ten times. The chain employs TRBV7-9 and TRBJ2-5; D is ambiguous. The germline V gene has CDR1 SEHNR and CDR2 FQNEAQ (reference sequence). V was pared by 5 bases and J by 5 bases, with 6 bases between. CDR3 length equals 11 residues. The CDR3 DNA reads TGTGCCAGCAGCCGGGCGGAGACCCAGTACTTC. Protein sequence: CASSRAETQYF.

As concerns this clonotype: This clone may be a read error of a much larger clone one base away. The rearrangement uses TRBV9 and TRBJ2-6; TRBD1 or TRBD2 may be the D gene (5 bases each). CDR3 length: 15 residues. The germline CDR1 and CDR2 sequences are SGDLS and YYNGEE. The CDR3 is CASSVGGSGANALTF. The CDR3 DNA follows: TGTGCCAGCAGCGTAGGGGGGTCTGGGGCCAACGCCCTGACTTTC.

This clonotype was picked up many times. The chain combines TRBV5-1 with TRBJ2-4; 11 bases are a match to TRBD2. V was pared by 4 bases and J by 7 bases, with 10 bases of the junction left unmatched. The CDR3 loop spans 16 amino acids. The germline CDR1 and CDR2 sequences are SGHRS and YFSETQ. The CDR3 nucleotides read TGCGCCAGCAGCACCACTAGCGGGGGCGGGGTGAACATTCAGTACTTC. Its protein product is CASSTTSGGGVNIQYF.

This clonotype was observed many times. This chain links TRBV12-3 or TRBV12-4 with TRBJ1-3; the D is unclear. The V end was cut by 3 bases, the J end by 4 bases, with 16 bases between. This CDR3 has 16 residues. CDR3 bases: TGTGCCAGCAGTTTTATCGGCGGCTCCAAAGGAAACACCATATATTTT. Its translation: CASSFIGGSKGNTIYF.

This chain links TRBV20-1 with TRBJ2-2, with 7 bases identical to TRBD1. The CDR3 contains 13 residues. J gave up 4 bases and V 5 bases, and 4 bases lay outside the gene matches. From germline, CDR1 is DFQATT and CDR2 SNEGSKA (reference sequence). This chain's CDR3 is CSASQGITGELFF. The CDR3 nucleotides are TGCAGTGCTTCACAGGGGATCACCGGGGAGCTGTTTTTT.

The table lists this clonotype with many counts. The rearrangement links TRBV20-1 to TRBJ1-3, with no clear D. This CDR3 comprises 13 residues. V lost 2 bases to trimming and J lost 4 bases, with 9 bases between them. Germline V gene sequence: CDR1 DFQATT, CDR2 SNEGSKA (reference sequence). The CDR3 sequence is CSARPDKGNTIYF. The CDR3 DNA sequence: TGCAGTGCTAGACCCGATAAAGGAAACACCATATATTTT.

In this sample, this clonotype turned up a few times. The junction shows a germline mismatch at one end, possibly a read error. This chain connects TRBV7-9 to TRBJ2-7; TRBD1 agrees at 7 bases. Germline V CDR1 and CDR2: SEHNR, FQNEAQ (reference sequence). The CDR3 has 14 amino acids. The DNA for the CDR3 is TGTGCCAGCAGCTTAGTCGGCAGGGGGTACGTGCAGTACTTC. It encodes CASSLVGRGYVQYF.

V and J are TRBV12-3 or TRBV12-4 and TRBJ2-7; D is uncertain. The CDR3 runs to 14 residues. Trimming took off 3 bases at V and 6 bases at J, with 15 bases between the two ends. CDR3 DNA: TGTGCCAGCAGTTTCTTGGCTTTCGGTGGCGAGCAGTACTTC. Its translation is CASSFLAFGGEQYF.

This clonotype was counted ten times or more. The J gene is TRBJ2-3, the V gene TRBV7-2; 11 bases align to TRBD2. The trim removed 2 bases at V and 2 bases at J, leaving 3 bases unmatched. CDR1 is SGHTA, CDR2 FQGNSA, per germline. The CDR3 has 16 amino acids. For the CDR3, the DNA is TGTGCCAGCAGCTTATCTAGCGGGAGGAACACAGATACGCAGTATTTT. Its protein is CASSLSSGRNTDTQYF. The full variable domain, completed using reference TRBV7-2 and TRBJ2-3, is GAGVSQSPSNKVTEKGKDVELRCDPISGHTALYWYRQSLGQGLEFLIYFQGNSAPDKSGLPSDRFSAERTGGSVSTLTIQRTQQEDSAVYLCASSLSSGRNTDTQYFGPGTRLTVL.

The chain has TRBV5-4 and TRBJ2-1, with D hard to call. This CDR3 has 15 residues. V was pared by 0 bases and J by 0 bases, with 7 bases between. CDR1 and CDR2 (germline): SGHNT, YYREEE (reference sequence). The CDR3 DNA follows: TGTGCCAGCAGCTTGGCTACTACCTCCTACAATGAGCAGTTCTTC. Protein product: CASSLATTSYNEQFF. Complete variable domain (other parts from reference TRBV5-4 and TRBJ2-1): ETGVTQSPTHLIKTRGQQVTLRCSSQSGHNTVSWYQQALGQGPQFIFQYYREEENGRGNFPPRFSGLQFPNYSSELNVNALELDDSALYLCASSLATTSYNEQFFGPGTRLTVL.

The table lists this clonotype with a few counts. The chain employs TRBV20-1 and TRBJ1-5, with 8 bases lining up with TRBD1. J was trimmed by 5 bases and V by 5 bases; bases with no gene match: 14. CDR3 length: 16 residues. Germline loops: CDR1 DFQATT, CDR2 SNEGSKA (reference sequence). CDR3 loop: CSAGGRPDRGDQPQHF. In DNA form, the CDR3 reads TGCAGTGCTGGGGGGAGGCCTGACAGGGGCGATCAGCCCCAGCATTTT.

A note on this clonotype: A much larger clone lies one base from this, so it may be a read error. The V gene is TRBV7-2, the J gene TRBJ1-5; D not resolved. The length of the CDR3 is 15 residues. The germline CDR1 and CDR2 sequences are SGHTA and FQGNSA. The CDR3 nucleotides are TGTGCCAGCAGCTTGATGATATCTAGCGATCAGCCCCAGCATTTT. Protein: CASSLMISSDQPQHF.

This clonotype was seen more than once but under ten times. The V and J genes are TRBV5-6 and TRBJ2-6; 13 bases are shared with TRBD2. The germline CDR1 and CDR2 sequences are SGHDT and YYEEEE. V lost 4 bases to trimming and J lost 1 base; unmatched junction nucleotides: 8. The CDR3 sequence is 19 residues long. Here the CDR3 reads CASSEGLAGAPSGANVLTF. The CDR3 nucleotides are TGTGCCAGCAGCGAAGGACTAGCGGGAGCCCCTTCTGGGGCCAACGTCCTGACTTTC.

In DNA, the CDR3 is TGTGCCACCAGCAGAGCACCTTCGGGACTAGCGGGAGTAGAGCAGTACTTC. This codes for CATSRAPSGLAGVEQYF. The genes are TRBV15 and TRBJ2-7, with 14 bases lining up with TRBD2. The CDR3 spans 17 residues. CDR1 and CDR2 (germline): LNHNV, YYDKDF (reference sequence). Losses at the gene ends were 1 base for V and 7 bases for J; bases not matched to a gene: 9.

The DNA for the CDR3 is TGTGCCAGCAGAGGGACAAACTCCGGGGAGCTGTTTTTT. Residues: CASRGTNSGELFF. The gene calls are TRBV7-6 and TRBJ2-2; D might be TRBD1 (6 bases). The CDR3 covers 13 residues. CDR1 is SGHVS and CDR2 is FNYEAQ in the germline V gene. V lost 6 bases and J lost 6, with 11 bases in between.

This clonotype was counted a few times. The chain uses TRBV7-9 and TRBJ1-4; D might be TRBD1 (6 bases). CDR1 is SEHNR, CDR2 FQNEAQ, per germline (reference sequence). Trimming removed 5 bases from V and 8 bases from J, with 18 bases in between. There are 15 residues in the CDR3. The CDR3: CASSPARGAVEKLFF. The CDR3 coding sequence is TGTGCCAGCAGCCCCGCACGGGGGGCTGTCGAAAAACTGTTTTTT.

The chain is built from TRBV12-3 or TRBV12-4 and TRBJ2-5; no clear D. Trimming cost V 5 bases and J 5 bases, with 18 bases left between them. The CDR3 is 15 amino acids. CDR3 nucleotides: TGTGCCAGCAGTCCAACTTCGGGTGTCCGGGAGACCCAGTACTTC. Residues: CASSPTSGVRETQYF.

This clonotype occurred a few times. The chain couples TRBV15 to TRBJ2-3; D is unclear. Germline loops: CDR1 LNHNV, CDR2 YYDKDF (reference sequence). V shed 1 base and J shed 2 bases, with 4 bases lying between them. This CDR3 has 13 amino acids. CDR3 sequence: CATSRGNTDTQYF. In DNA, the CDR3 is TGTGCCACCAGCAGAGGTAACACAGATACGCAGTATTTT. The full variable domain, rest sourced from reference TRBV15 and TRBJ2-3, is DAMVIQNPRYQVTQFGKPVTLSCSQTLNHNVMYWYQQKSSQAPKLLFHYYDKDFNNEADTPDNFQSRRPNTSFCFLDIRSPGLGDTAMYLCATSRGNTDTQYFGPGTRLTVL.

This clonotype occurred a few times. The chain recombines TRBV6-6 with TRBJ2-1; D unclear. V was trimmed by 7 bases and J by 8 bases, leaving 18 bases between them. This CDR3 region has 14 residues. Per germline, CDR1 MNHNY and CDR2 SVGAGI (reference sequence). The CDR3 DNA follows: TGTGCCAGCATTATCGGCCTCACTCGGGATGAGCAGTTCTTC. Translated: CASIIGLTRDEQFF.